This TCR beta chain was recovered during a study of early T cells in non-severe SARS-CoV-2 infection. Study background: The chains were unpaired, and the sequenced material was bulk RNA from unsorted whole blood.

Study-wide results and limits: Matches to VDJdb favored anti-spike CD8 responses and missed private and CD4 specificities.

CDR3 length equals 15 residues. Germline-derived CDR1 and CDR2 are LNHDA and SQIVND (reference sequence). V was cut by 4 bases and J by 4 bases, with 16 bases left in between. This clonotype came up a few times. The antigen is undetermined. Each single cDNA molecule received a unique molecular identifier. TCRdb fed the 5' RACE reads into MiXCR, producing one record per CDR3 protein. The sample shows approximately 88,000 distinct CDR3 sequences, roughly 13% of them seen only once. Sequencing was done on a sample of whole blood. The chain couples TRBV19 to TRBJ1-2; D is unresolved. The source is an adult who was a healthcare worker with PCR-confirmed SARS-CoV-2 infection or an uninfected control (not recorded which). For the CDR3, the DNA is TGTGCCAGTAGTACGGCGGATTATGGCGCCTATGGCTACACCTTC. Protein product: CASSTADYGAYGYTF.